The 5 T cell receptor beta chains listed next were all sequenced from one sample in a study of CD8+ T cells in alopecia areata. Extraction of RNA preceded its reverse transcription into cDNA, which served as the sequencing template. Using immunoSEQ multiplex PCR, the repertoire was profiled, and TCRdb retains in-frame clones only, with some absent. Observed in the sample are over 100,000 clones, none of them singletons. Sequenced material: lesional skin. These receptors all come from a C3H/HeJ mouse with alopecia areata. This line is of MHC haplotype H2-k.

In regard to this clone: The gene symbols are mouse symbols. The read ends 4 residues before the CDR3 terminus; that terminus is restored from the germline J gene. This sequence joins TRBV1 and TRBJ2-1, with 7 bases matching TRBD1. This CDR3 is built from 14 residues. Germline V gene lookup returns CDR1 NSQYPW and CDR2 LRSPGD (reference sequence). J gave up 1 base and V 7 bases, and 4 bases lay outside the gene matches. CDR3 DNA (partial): TGCACCTGCAAACCGGGACAGAACTATGCT. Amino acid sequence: CTCKPGQNYA. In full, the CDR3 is CTCKPGQNYAEQFF.

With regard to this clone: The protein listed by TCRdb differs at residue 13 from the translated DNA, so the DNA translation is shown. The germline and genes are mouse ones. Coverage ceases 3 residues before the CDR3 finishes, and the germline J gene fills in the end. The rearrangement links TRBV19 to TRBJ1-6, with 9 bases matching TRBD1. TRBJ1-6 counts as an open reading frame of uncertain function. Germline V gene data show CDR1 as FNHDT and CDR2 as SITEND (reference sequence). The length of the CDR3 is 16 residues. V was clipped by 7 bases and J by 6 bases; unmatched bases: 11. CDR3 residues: CASLGTDRGVNSPLYF. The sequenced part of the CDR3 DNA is TGTGCCAGCCTCGGGACGGACAGGGGTGTTAATTCGCCC.

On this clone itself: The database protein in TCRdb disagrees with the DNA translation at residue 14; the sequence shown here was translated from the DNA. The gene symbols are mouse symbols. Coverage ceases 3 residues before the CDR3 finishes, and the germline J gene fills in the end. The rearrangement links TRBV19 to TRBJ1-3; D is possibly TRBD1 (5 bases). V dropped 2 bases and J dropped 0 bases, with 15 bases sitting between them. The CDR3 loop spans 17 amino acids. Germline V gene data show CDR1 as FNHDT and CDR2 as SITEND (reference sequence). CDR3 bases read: TGTGCCAGCAGTATGGGTCGGACAAAAAATTCTGGAAATACG. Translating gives CASSMGRTKNSGNT. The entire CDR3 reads CASSMGRTKNSGNTLYF.

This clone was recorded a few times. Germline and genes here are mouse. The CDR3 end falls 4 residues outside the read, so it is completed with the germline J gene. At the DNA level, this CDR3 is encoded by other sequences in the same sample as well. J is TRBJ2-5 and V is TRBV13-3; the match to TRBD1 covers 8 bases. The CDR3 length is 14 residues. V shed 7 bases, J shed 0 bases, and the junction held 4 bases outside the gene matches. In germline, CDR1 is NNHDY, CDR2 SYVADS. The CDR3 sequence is CASSWTGNQDTQYF. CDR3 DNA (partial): TGTGCCAGCTCCTGGACAGGGAACCAAGAC.

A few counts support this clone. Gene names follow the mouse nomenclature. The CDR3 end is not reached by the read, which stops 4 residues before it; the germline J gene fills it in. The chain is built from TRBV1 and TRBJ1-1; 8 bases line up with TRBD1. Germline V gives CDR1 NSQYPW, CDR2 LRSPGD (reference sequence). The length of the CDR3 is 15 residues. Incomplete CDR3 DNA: TGCACCTGCAGTGCACAGGGGGCTCTTGGGACA. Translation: CTCSAQGALGT. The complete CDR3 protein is CTCSAQGALGTEVFF.